This TCR beta chain was identified during a study of CD8 T cells in ankylosing spondylitis. Study-wide results and caveats: According to the report, clones linked to the disease were significantly enriched in matched synovial fluid samples taken from ankylosing spondylitis patients. Relatively scarce in peripheral blood, disease-linked clones were CD8+.

CDR1 is SQVTM and CDR2 is ANQGSEA in the germline V gene. This CDR3 contains 12 residues. V was pared by 7 bases and J by 1 base, with 10 bases between. TCRdb ran MiXCR on the 5' RACE reads and lists one entry per CDR3 protein. The data contain approximately 300,000 distinct CDR3 sequences, 20% of them singletons. In its sample, this clonotype was seen many times. Its specificity is unknown. This clonotype was obtained from a male donor with ankylosing spondylitis or in good health (not recorded which). This sequence joins TRBV29-1 and TRBJ1-1; D remains ambiguous. The specimen sequenced was blood, either unsorted or a sorted T cell fraction (not recorded which). The CDR3 loop reads CSGGRRNTEAFF. CDR3 bases: TGCAGCGGAGGACGGAGGAACACTGAAGCTTTCTTT.